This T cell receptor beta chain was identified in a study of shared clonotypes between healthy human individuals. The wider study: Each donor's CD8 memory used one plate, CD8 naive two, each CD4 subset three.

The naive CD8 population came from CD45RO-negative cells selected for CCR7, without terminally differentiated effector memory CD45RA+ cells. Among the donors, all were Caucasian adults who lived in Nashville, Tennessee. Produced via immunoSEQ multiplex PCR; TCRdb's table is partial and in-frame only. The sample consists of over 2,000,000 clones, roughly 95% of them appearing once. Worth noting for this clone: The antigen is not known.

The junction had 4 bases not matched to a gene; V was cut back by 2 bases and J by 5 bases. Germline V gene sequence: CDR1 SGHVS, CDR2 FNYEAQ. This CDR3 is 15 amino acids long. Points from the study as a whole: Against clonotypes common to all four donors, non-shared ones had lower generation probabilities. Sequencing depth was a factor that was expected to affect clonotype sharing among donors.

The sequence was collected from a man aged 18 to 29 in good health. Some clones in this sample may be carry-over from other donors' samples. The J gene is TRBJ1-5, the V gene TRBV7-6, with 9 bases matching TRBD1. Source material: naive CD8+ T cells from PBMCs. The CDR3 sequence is CASSLYRGLDQPQHF. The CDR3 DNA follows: TGTGCCAGCAGCTTATACAGGGGGCTTGATCAGCCCCAGCATTTT. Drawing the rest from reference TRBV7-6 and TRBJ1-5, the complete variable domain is GAGVSQSPRYKVTKRGQDVALRCDPISGHVSLYWYRQALGQGPEFLTYFNYEAQQDKSGLPNDRFSAERPEGSISTLTIQRTEQRDSAMYRCASSLYRGLDQPQHFGDGTRLSIL.